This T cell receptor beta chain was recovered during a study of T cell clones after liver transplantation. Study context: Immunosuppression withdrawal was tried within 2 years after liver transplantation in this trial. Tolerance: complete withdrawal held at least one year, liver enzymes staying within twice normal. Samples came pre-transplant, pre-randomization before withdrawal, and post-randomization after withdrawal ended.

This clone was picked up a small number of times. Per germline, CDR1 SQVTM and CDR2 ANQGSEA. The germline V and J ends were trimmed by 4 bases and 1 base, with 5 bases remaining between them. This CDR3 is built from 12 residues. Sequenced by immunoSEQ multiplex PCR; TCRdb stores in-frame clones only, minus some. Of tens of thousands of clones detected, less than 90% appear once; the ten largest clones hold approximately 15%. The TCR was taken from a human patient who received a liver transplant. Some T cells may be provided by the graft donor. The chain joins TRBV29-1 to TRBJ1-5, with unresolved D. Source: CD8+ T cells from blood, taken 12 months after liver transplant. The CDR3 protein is CSVGASNQPQHF. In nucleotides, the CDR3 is TGCAGCGTTGGGGCGAGCAATCAGCCCCAGCATTTT. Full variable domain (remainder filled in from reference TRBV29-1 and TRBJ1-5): SAVISQKPSRDICQRGTSLTIQCQVDSQVTMMFWYRQQPGQSLTLIATANQGSEATYESGFVIDKFPISRPNLTFSTLTVSNMSPEDSSIYLCSVGASNQPQHFGDGTRLSIL.